Following are 9 T cell receptor beta chains from one sample sequenced in a study of T cell repertoires in cytomegalovirus infection. One entry per CDR3 protein results from TCRdb running MiXCR on the reads. The data hold hundreds of thousands of distinct CDR3 sequences, with approximately 25% observed a single time. The specimen was CD8+ T cells from PBMCs. Every receptor here comes from a human donor in good health (CMV status not recorded). Some clones in this sample may be carry-over from other donors' samples.

There are a few counts of this clonotype. This sequence joins TRBV6-2 or TRBV6-3 and TRBJ2-5; D gene ambiguous. V lost 2 bases and J 5 bases, leaving 12 bases between the germline ends. This CDR3 has 14 amino acids. Per the germline V gene, CDR1 is MNHEY and CDR2 is SVGEGT. CDR3: CASSYGGARETQYF. CDR3 nucleotides: TGTGCCAGCAGTTACGGTGGCGCCCGGGAGACCCAGTACTTC.

This clonotype was observed many times. This chain joins TRBV28 and TRBJ2-3, with 7 bases matching TRBD2. CDR3 size: 14 residues. The germline V gene has CDR1 MDHEN and CDR2 SYDVKM. Trimming cost V 4 bases and J 1 base; bases outside gene matches: 2. The DNA for the CDR3 is TGTGCCAGCAGTTCTCTAGCGGGCACAGATACGCAGTATTTT. Its translation: CASSSLAGTDTQYF.

Concerning this clonotype itself: Being one base from a much bigger clone, this may be a read error. The J gene is TRBJ1-5, the V gene TRBV28, with D possibly being TRBD1 (6 bases). The germline V gene encodes CDR1 MDHEN and CDR2 SYDVKM. The CDR3 runs 13 residues. V was trimmed by 6 bases and J by 11 bases, leaving 17 bases between them. The CDR3, as DNA: TGTGCCAGCAGCGGGACAAACCCATGGTCCCAGCATTTT. Encoded protein: CASSGTNPWSQHF.

This clonotype was counted a few times. The DNA of the CDR3 is TGTGCCAGCAGTTTTGGCAGAGGGGACGCTTTCTTT. Translation gives CASSFGRGDAFF. V usage is TRBV12-3 or TRBV12-4 and J usage is TRBJ1-1, with D perhaps matching TRBD1 (5 bases). The CDR3 sequence is 12 residues long. The V and J ends lost 3 bases and 11 bases respectively, with 13 bases between them.

On this clonotype: One end of the junction does not line up with germline, which may come from a read error. The V and J genes are TRBV7-9 and TRBJ1-5, with a possible D match to TRBD1 (5 bases). This CDR3 has 15 amino acids. The germline V gene encodes CDR1 SEHNR and CDR2 FQNEAQ (reference sequence). DNA of the CDR3: TGTGCCAACAGCTTAGGCAGGGATGGCAATCAGCCCCAGCATTTT. Protein sequence: CANSLGRDGNQPQHF.

This clonotype was found a few times. The chain couples TRBV19 to TRBJ2-6; D possibly matches TRBD1 or TRBD2 (5 bases each). Germline lookup yields CDR1 LNHDA and CDR2 SQIVND (reference sequence). There are 16 residues in the CDR3. Trimming stripped 7 bases from V and 0 bases from J, with 13 bases between. CDR3 DNA sequence: TGTGCCAGTATTCAGGGACGCCACTCTGGGGCCAACGTCCTGACTTTC. This translates into CASIQGRHSGANVLTF. Filled out from reference TRBV19 and TRBJ2-6, the complete variable domain reads DGGITQSPKYLFRKEGQNVTLSCEQNLNHDAMYWYRQDPGQGLRLIYYSQIVNDFQKGDIAEGYSVSREKKESFPLTVTSAQKNPTAFYLCASIQGRHSGANVLTFGAGSRLTVL.

The rearrangement joins TRBV15 to TRBJ2-4, with a tentative D call TRBD2 (5 bases). Per germline, CDR1 LNHNV and CDR2 YYDKDF (reference sequence). CDR3 length equals 11 residues. V lost 5 bases and J 9 bases, leaving 8 bases between the germline ends. The CDR3 is CATSARGIQYF. In nucleotides, the CDR3 is TGTGCCACCAGCGCACGGGGCATTCAGTACTTC.

The chain couples TRBV5-6 to TRBJ1-2; TRBD1 is a possible D gene (5 bases). Per germline, CDR1 SGHDT and CDR2 YYEEEE. The CDR3 covers 15 residues. V was pared by 4 bases and J by 6 bases, with 19 bases between. CDR3 loop: CASSQIRTGLNGYTF. The CDR3 bases are TGTGCCAGCAGCCAAATTCGAACGGGGCTCAATGGCTACACCTTC. The variable domain in full, with the rest retrieved from reference TRBV5-6 and TRBJ1-2, is DAGVTQSPTHLIKTRGQQVTLRCSPKSGHDTVSWYQQALGQGPQFIFQYYEEEERQRGNFPDRFSGHQFPNYSSELNVNALLLGDSALYLCASSQIRTGLNGYTFGSGTRLTVV.

The chain carries TRBV20-1 and TRBJ1-1, with no clear D. Trimming took 0 bases from V and 7 from J, leaving 18 bases between them. This CDR3 spans 15 amino acids. The germline V gene has CDR1 DFQATT and CDR2 SNEGSKA (reference sequence). In DNA form, the CDR3 reads TGCAGTGCTAGAGAGGGGTTGGGTTGGAGCAGTGAAGCTTTCTTT. It encodes CSAREGLGWSSEAFF.